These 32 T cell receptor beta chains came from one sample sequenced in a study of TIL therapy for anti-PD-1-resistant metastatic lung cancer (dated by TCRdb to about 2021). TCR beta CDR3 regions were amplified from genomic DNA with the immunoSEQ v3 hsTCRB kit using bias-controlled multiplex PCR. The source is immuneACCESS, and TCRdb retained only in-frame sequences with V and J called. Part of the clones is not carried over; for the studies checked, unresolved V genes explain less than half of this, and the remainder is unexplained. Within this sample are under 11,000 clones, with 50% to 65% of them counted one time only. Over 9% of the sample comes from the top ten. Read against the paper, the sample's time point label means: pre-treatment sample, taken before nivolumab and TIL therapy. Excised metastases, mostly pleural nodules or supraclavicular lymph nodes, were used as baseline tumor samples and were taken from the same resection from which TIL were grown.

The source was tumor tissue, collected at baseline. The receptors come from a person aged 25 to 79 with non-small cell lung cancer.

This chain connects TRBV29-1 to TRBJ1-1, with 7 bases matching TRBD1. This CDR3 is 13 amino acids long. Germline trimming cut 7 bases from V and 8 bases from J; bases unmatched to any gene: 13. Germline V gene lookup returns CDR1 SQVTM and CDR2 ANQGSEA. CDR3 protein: CSDRKGAHKEAFF. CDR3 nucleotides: TGCAGCGATCGAAAGGGGGCGCACAAGGAAGCTTTCTTT.

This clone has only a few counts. The CDR3 reads CASSMGRNYGYTF. The DNA for the CDR3 is TGTGCCAGTAGTATGGGCCGCAACTATGGCTACACCTTC. The J gene is TRBJ1-2, the V gene TRBV19; D call uncertain. V shed 3 bases and J shed 2 bases, with 7 bases lying between them. Germline V gene sequence: CDR1 LNHDA, CDR2 SQIVND (reference sequence). The CDR3 totals 13 residues.

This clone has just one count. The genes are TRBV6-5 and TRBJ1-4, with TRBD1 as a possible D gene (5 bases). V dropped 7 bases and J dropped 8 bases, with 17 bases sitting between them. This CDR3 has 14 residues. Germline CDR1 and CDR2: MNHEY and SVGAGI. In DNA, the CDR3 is TGTGCCAGCACCTCTTTCAGGGCGGAGGAAAAACTGTTTTTT. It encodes CASTSFRAEEKLFF.

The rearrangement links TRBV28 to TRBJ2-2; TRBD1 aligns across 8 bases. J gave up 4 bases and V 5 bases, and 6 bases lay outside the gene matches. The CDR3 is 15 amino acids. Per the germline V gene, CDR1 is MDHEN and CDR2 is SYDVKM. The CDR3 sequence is CASSTRGRGTGELFF. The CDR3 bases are TGTGCCAGCAGTACCAGGGGGCGCGGCACCGGGGAGCTGTTTTTT.

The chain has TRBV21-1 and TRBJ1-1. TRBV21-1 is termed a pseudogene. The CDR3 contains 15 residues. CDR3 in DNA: TGTGCCAGCAGCAGCAGACGGGAGTTGAACACTGAAGCTTTCTTT. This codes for CASSSRRELNTEAFF.

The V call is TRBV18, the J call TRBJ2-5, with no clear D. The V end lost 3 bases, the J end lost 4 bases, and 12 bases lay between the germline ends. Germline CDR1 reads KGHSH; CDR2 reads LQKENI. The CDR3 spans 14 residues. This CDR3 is CASSPSASRETQYF. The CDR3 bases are TGTGCCAGCTCACCGTCAGCCTCCAGAGAGACCCAGTACTTC.

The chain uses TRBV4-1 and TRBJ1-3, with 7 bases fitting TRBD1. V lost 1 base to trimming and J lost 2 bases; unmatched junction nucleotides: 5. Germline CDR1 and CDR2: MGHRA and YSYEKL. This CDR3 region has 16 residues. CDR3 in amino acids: CASSQGDRVTGNTIYF. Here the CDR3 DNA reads TGCGCCAGCAGCCAAGGAGACAGGGTAACTGGAAACACCATATATTTT.

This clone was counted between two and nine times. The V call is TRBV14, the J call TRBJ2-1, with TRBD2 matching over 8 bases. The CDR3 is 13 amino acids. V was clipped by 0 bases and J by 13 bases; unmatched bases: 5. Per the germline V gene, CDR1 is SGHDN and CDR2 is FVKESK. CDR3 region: CASSQEAGGHQFF. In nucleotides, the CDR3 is TGTGCCAGCAGCCAAGAGGCGGGAGGCCACCAGTTCTTC.

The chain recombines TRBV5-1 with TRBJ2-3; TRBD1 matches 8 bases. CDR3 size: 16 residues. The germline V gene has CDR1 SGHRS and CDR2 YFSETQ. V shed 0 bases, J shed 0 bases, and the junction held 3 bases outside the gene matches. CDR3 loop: CASSLGDRLSTDTQYF. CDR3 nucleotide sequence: TGCGCCAGCAGCTTGGGGGACAGGCTTAGCACAGATACGCAGTATTTT.

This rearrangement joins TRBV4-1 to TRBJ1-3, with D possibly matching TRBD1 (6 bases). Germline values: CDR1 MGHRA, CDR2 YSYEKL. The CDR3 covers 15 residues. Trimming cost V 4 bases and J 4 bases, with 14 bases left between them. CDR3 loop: CASSRTRGGGNTIYF. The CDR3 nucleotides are TGCGCCAGCAGCCGAACGAGGGGGGGCGGAAACACCATATATTTT.

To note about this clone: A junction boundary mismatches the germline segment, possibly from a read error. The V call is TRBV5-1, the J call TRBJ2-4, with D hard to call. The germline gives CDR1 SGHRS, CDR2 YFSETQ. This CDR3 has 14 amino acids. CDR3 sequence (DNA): TGCGCCAGCAGGTTGGACGGAGCCAAAAACATTCAGTACTTC. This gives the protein CASRLDGAKNIQYF.

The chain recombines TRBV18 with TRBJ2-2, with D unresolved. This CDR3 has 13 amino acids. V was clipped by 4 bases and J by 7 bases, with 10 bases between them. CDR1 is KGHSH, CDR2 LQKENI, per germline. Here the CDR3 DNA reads TGTGCCAGCTCACGGAATGAGGACGGGGAGCTGTTTTTT. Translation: CASSRNEDGELFF.

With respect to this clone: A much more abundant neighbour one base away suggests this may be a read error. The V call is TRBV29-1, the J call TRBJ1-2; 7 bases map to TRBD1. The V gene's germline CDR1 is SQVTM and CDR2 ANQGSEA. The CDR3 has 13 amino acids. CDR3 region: CSVETGWGYGHTF. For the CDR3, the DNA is TGCAGCGTGGAGACAGGGTGGGGATATGGCCACACCTTC. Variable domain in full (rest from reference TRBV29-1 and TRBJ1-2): SAVISQKPSRDICQRGTSLTIQCQVDSQVTMMFWYRQQPGQSLTLIATANQGSEATYESGFVIDKFPISRPNLTFSTLTVSNMSPEDSSIYLCSVETGWGYGHTFGSGTRLTVV.

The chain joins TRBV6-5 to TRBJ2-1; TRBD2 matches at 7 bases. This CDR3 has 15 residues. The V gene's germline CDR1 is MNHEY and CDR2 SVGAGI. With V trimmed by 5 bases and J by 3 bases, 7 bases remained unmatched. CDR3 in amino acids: CASSASGWSYNEQFF. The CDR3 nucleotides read TGTGCCAGCAGTGCTAGCGGATGGAGCTACAATGAGCAGTTCTTC.

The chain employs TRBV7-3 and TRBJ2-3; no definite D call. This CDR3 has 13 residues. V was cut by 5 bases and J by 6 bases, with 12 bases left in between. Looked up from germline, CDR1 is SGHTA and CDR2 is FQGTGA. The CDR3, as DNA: TGTGCCAGCAGCCCCCGAAGTTTGGATACGCAGTATTTT. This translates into CASSPRSLDTQYF.

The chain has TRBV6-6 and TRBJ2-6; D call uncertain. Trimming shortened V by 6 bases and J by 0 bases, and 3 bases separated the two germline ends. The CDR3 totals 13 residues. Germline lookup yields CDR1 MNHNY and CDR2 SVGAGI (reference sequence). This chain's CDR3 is CASSGSGANVLTF. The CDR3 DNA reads TGTGCCAGCAGCGGCTCTGGGGCCAACGTCCTGACTTTC.

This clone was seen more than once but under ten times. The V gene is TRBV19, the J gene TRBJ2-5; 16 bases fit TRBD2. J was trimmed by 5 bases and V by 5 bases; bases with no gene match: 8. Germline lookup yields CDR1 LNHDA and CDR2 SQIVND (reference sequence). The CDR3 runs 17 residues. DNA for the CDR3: TGTGCCAGTAGTTTCGGGACTAGCGGGGGGGCCAAGGAGACCCAGTACTTC. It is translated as CASSFGTSGGAKETQYF.

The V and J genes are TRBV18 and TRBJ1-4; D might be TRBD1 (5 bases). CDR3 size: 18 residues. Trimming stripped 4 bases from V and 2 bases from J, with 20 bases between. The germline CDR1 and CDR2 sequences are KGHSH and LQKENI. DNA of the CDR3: TGTGCCAGCTCACAAGTCCGAGCTAGCGGGGCCACTAATGAAAAACTGTTTTTT. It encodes CASSQVRASGATNEKLFF.

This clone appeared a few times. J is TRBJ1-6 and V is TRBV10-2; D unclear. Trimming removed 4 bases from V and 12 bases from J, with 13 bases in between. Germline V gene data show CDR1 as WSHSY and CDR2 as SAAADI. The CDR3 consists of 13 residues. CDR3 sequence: CASSAGPPLPLHF. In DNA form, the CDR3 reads TGCGCCAGCAGTGCCGGCCCCCCCCTACCCCTCCACTTT.

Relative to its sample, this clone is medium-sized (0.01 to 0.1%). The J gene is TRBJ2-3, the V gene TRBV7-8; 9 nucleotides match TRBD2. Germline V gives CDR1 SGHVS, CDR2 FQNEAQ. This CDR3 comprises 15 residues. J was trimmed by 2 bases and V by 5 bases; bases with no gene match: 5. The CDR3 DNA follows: TGTGCCAGCAGCAGGCTAGCGGGATTCACAGATACGCAGTATTTT. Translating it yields CASSRLAGFTDTQYF.

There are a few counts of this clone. The CDR3 reads CASSREDRETEQYF. The CDR3 nucleotides are TGTGCCAGCTCACGAGAAGATAGGGAAACCGAGCAGTACTTC. This sequence joins TRBV18 and TRBJ2-7, with D uncertain. Per the germline V gene, CDR1 is KGHSH and CDR2 is LQKENI. There are 14 residues in the CDR3. The V and J ends lost 4 bases and 6 bases respectively, with 16 bases between them.

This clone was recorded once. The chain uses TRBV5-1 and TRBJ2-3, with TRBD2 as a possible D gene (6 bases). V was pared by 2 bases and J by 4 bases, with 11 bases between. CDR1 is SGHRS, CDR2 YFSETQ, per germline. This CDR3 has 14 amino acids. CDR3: CASSFTSSADTQYF. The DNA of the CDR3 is TGCGCCAGCAGCTTCACTAGCTCTGCAGATACGCAGTATTTT.

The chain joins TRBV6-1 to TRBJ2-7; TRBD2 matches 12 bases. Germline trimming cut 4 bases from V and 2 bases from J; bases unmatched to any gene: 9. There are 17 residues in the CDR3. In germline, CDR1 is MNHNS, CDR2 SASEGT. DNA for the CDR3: TGTGCCAGCAGTGCCAGACTAGCGGGAGAACGCCCCTACGAGCAGTACTTC. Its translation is CASSARLAGERPYEQYF.

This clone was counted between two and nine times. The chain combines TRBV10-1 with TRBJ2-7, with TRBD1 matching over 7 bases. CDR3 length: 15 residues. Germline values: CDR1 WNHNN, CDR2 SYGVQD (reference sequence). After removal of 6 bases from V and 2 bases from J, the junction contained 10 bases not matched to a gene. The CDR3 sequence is CASREQGFLTYEQYF. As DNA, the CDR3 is TGCGCCAGCAGGGAACAGGGGTTTCTTACCTACGAGCAGTACTTC.

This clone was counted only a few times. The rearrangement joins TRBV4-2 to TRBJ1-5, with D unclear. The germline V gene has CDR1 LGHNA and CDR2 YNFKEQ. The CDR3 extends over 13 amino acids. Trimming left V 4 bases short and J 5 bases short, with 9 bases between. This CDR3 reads CASSRWRDQPQHF. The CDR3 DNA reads TGTGCCAGCAGCCGTTGGAGGGATCAGCCCCAGCATTTT.

The CDR3 bases are TGTGCCAGCAGTTACTCGATCGCCGATAGATCCTACGAGCAGTACTTC. It specifies CASSYSIADRSYEQYF. The chain recombines TRBV6-5 with TRBJ2-7; D not certain. The CDR3 is made up of 16 amino acids. Germline V lookup: CDR1 MNHEY, CDR2 SVGAGI. V was pared by 0 bases and J by 1 base, with 13 bases between.

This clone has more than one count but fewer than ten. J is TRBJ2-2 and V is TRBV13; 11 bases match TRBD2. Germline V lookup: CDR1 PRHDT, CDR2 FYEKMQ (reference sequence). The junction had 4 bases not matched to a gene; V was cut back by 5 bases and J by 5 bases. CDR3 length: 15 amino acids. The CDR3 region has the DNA TGTGCCAGCAGCCCTTTAGCGGGAGGGACCGGGGAGCTGTTTTTT. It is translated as CASSPLAGGTGELFF.

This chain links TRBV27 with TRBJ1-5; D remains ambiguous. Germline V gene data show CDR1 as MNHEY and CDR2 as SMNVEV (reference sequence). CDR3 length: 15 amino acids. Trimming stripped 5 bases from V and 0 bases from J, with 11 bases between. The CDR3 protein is CASSPGRISNQPQHF. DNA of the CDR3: TGTGCCAGCAGTCCCGGCCGGATTAGCAATCAGCCCCAGCATTTT.

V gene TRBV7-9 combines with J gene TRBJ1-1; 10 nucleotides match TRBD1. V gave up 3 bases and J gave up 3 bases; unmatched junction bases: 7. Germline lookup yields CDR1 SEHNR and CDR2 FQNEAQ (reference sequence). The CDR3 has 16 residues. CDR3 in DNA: TGTGCCAGCAGCTTCGGCTCGGACAGGGGGGACACTGAAGCTTTCTTT. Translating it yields CASSFGSDRGDTEAFF.

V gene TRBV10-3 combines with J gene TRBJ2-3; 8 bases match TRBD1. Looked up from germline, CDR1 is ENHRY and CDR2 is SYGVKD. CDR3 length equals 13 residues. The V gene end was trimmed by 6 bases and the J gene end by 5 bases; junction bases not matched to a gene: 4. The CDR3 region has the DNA TGTGCCATCAGCACAGGGGGTGAAGATACGCAGTATTTT. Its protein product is CAISTGGEDTQYF.

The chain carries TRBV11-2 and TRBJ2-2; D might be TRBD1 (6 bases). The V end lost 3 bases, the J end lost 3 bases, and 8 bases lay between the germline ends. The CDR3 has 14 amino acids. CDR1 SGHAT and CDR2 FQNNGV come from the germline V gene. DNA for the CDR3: TGTGCCAGCAGCTTTTACAGGGACACCGGGGAGCTGTTTTTT. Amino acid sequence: CASSFYRDTGELFF.

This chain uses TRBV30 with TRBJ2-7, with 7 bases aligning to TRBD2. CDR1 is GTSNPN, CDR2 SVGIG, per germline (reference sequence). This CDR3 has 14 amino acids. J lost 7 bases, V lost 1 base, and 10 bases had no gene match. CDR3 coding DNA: TGTGCCTGGAGTGCAGTGGTACCGGGGGGTGAGCAGTACTTC. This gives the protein CAWSAVVPGGEQYF. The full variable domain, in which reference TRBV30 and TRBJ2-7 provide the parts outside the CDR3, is SQTIHQWPATLVQPVGSPLSLECTVEGTSNPNLYWYRQAAGRGLQLLFYSVGIGQISSEVPQNLSASRPQDRQFILSSKKLLLSDSGFYLCAWSAVVPGGEQYFGPGTRLTVT.